A single sample is the source of the 12 T cell receptor beta chains below, sequenced in a study of cytomegalovirus exposure and HLA in healthy donors. PCR primers comprised 60 Vbeta and 13 Jbeta primers. Produced via immunoSEQ multiplex PCR; TCRdb's table is partial and in-frame only. Of over 150,000 clones in the sample, more than 70% were seen once. Sequencing was performed on PBMCs. Receptors originate from a man in his 60s in good health and CMV-seronegative.

This clone was counted a few times. V usage is TRBV11-2 and J usage is TRBJ2-1; the D gene is possibly TRBD2 (7 bases). Germline V gene sequence: CDR1 SGHAT, CDR2 FQNNGV. This CDR3 is built from 16 residues. V lost 1 base and J lost 7, with 17 bases in between. The CDR3 loop reads CASSLVVGGGGNEQFF. In DNA, the CDR3 is TGTGCCAGCAGCTTAGTGGTCGGGGGAGGGGGAAATGAGCAGTTCTTC.

CDR3 sequence: CASSIDRARNTGELFF. As DNA, the CDR3 is TGTGCCAGCAGTATCGACAGAGCAAGGAACACCGGGGAGCTGTTTTTT. This chain links TRBV2 with TRBJ2-2, with a tentative D call TRBD1 (5 bases). Trimming removed 5 bases from V and 1 base from J, with 14 bases in between. The germline CDR1 and CDR2 sequences are SNHLY and FYNNEI. This CDR3 is built from 16 residues. Combining the CDR3 with reference TRBV2 and TRBJ2-2 gives the whole variable domain EPEVTQTPSHQVTQMGQEVILRCVPISNHLYFYWYRQILGQKVEFLVSFYNNEISEKSEIFDDQFSVERPDGSNFTLKIRSTKLEDSAMYFCASSIDRARNTGELFFGEGSRLTVL.

The chain links TRBV7-8 to TRBJ2-3; unclear D gene. Looked up from germline, CDR1 is SGHVS and CDR2 is FQNEAQ. The CDR3 is made up of 14 amino acids. V lost 2 bases and J 2 bases, leaving 8 bases between the germline ends. CDR3 protein: CASSLSRYTDTQYF. CDR3 nucleotide sequence: TGTGCCAGCAGCTTAAGTCGGTACACAGATACGCAGTATTTT.

The V and J genes are TRBV7-2 and TRBJ2-3, with D perhaps TRBD1 (6 bases). The germline gives CDR1 SGHTA, CDR2 FQGNSA. The CDR3 contains 14 residues. Trimming took off 8 bases at V and 5 bases at J, with 17 bases between the two ends. The CDR3 spells CASATGQGQDTQYF. CDR3 DNA sequence: TGTGCCAGCGCTACTGGCCAGGGGCAAGATACGCAGTATTTT.

This sequence joins TRBV19 and TRBJ1-1, with 7 nucleotides matching TRBD1. V shed 5 bases, J shed 1 base, and the junction held 4 bases outside the gene matches. CDR1 and CDR2 from the germline V gene are LNHDA and SQIVND (reference sequence). The CDR3 extends over 14 amino acids. The CDR3 DNA reads as TGTGCCAGTAGTTTTGGACAGGAGAACACTGAAGCTTTCTTT. Translating gives CASSFGQENTEAFF. The variable domain in full, completed from reference TRBV19 and TRBJ1-1, reads DGGITQSPKYLFRKEGQNVTLSCEQNLNHDAMYWYRQDPGQGLRLIYYSQIVNDFQKGDIAEGYSVSREKKESFPLTVTSAQKNPTAFYLCASSFGQENTEAFFGQGTRLTVV.

The chain couples TRBV7-6 to TRBJ2-3, with 13 nucleotides matching TRBD2. This CDR3 spans 16 amino acids. V shed 6 bases, J shed 4 bases, and the junction held 7 bases outside the gene matches. Germline CDR1 and CDR2: SGHVS and FNYEAQ. The CDR3 coding sequence is TGTGCCAGCAGAGAACTAGCGGGGGGGCTCGCAGATACGCAGTATTTT. Translation: CASRELAGGLADTQYF.

V gene TRBV5-1 combines with J gene TRBJ2-6; D is perhaps TRBD1 (6 bases). This CDR3 region has 18 residues. The germline CDR1 and CDR2 sequences are SGHRS and YFSETQ. Trimming left V 7 bases short and J 2 bases short, with 22 bases between. For the CDR3, the DNA is TGCGCCAGCTCCGACGATCCAGGGGATCCGACTGGGGCCAACGTCCTGACTTTC. Translation gives CASSDDPGDPTGANVLTF.

This clone was found a few times. The chain employs TRBV5-1 and TRBJ1-3; no reliable D call. Trimming shortened V by 0 bases and J by 3 bases, and 7 bases separated the two germline ends. CDR1 is SGHRS, CDR2 YFSETQ, per germline. The CDR3 is 14 residues long. In DNA form, the CDR3 reads TGCGCCAGCAGCTTGGGGGGAGGTGGAAACACCATATATTTT. Translating it yields CASSLGGGGNTIYF.

This clone was counted a single time. V is TRBV5-1 and J is TRBJ2-2, with TRBD1 identical over 7 bases. CDR1 is SGHRS and CDR2 is YFSETQ in the germline V gene. This CDR3 is built from 15 residues. V trimming: 7 bases; J trimming: 0 bases; junction bases outside the gene matches: 6. CDR3: CASRAGTANTGELFF. In DNA, the CDR3 is TGCGCCAGCCGAGCCGGGACAGCGAACACCGGGGAGCTGTTTTTT.

The chain uses TRBV5-1 and TRBJ1-1; 7 bases agree with TRBD1. From germline, CDR1 is SGHRS and CDR2 YFSETQ. The trim removed 5 bases at V and 5 bases at J, leaving 3 bases unmatched. CDR3 length: 12 residues. In DNA form, the CDR3 reads TGCGCCAGCAGATTACAGGGGACTGAAGCTTTCTTT. As protein: CASRLQGTEAFF.

The CDR3 spells CASSLDGGNQPQHF. The CDR3 bases are TGTGCCAGCAGCTTGGACGGGGGCAATCAGCCCCAGCATTTT. The chain has TRBV5-4 and TRBJ1-5; no clear D. The V end was cut by 0 bases, the J end by 2 bases, with 6 bases between. Looked up from germline, CDR1 is SGHNT and CDR2 is YYREEE (reference sequence). This CDR3 has 14 residues.

The chain joins TRBV7-9 to TRBJ2-7; no clear D gene. CDR1 and CDR2 (germline): SEHNR, FQNEAQ (reference sequence). The CDR3 extends over 12 amino acids. With 4 bases removed from V and 5 bases from J, the gap between germline ends came to 9 bases. In DNA form, the CDR3 reads TGTGCCAGCAGCTCCATCGGTAACGAGCAGTACTTC. It translates to CASSSIGNEQYF. The full variable domain, its missing parts supplied by reference TRBV7-9 and TRBJ2-7, is DTGVSQNPRHKITKRGQNVTFRCDPISEHNRLYWYRQTLGQGPEFLTYFQNEAQLEKSRLLSDRFSAERPKGSFSTLEIQRTEQGDSAMYLCASSSIGNEQYFGPGTRLTVT.